This T cell receptor beta chain was found in a study of OX40 agonist ivuxolimab in advanced cancers. TCRdb's copy holds only in-frame clones and misses some; the assay was immunoSEQ multiplex PCR. The sample includes 100,000 or so clones, approximately 94% seen only once; the top ten take roughly 2.1%. The CDR3 is made up of 16 amino acids. Germline values: CDR1 SGHTA, CDR2 FQGTGA. The V segment lost 3 bases and the J segment 0 bases; nucleotides outside the gene matches: 5. This clonotype originated in an adult with an advanced solid tumor such as melanoma, head and neck, liver or kidney cancer. The chain employs TRBV7-3 and TRBJ2-1; TRBD2 matches 7 bases. This sample comprised CD4+ or CD8+ T cells sorted from blood, obtained in a trial of the OX40 agonist ivuxolimab. The CDR3 nucleotides read TGTGCCAGCAGCTTGGGGGGGTCTTACTCCTACAATGAGCAGTTCTTC. Translation gives CASSLGGSYSYNEQFF.